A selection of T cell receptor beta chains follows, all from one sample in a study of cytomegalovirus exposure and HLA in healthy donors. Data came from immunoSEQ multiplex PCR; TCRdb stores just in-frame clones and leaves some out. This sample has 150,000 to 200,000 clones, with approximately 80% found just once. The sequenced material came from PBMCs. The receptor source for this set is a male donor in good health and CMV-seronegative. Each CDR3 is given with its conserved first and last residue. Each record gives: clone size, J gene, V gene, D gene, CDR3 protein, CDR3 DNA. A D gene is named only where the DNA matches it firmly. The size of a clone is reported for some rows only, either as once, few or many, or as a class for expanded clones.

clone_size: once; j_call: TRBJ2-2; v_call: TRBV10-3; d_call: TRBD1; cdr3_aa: CAIRGTGGRDTGELFF; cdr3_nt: TGTGCCATCAGAGGGACAGGGGGTAGGGACACCGGGGAGCTGTTTTTT
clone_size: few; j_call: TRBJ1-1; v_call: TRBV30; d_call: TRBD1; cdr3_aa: CAWSEADRGPEAFF; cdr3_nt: TGTGCCTGGAGTGAGGCCGACAGGGGCCCTGAAGCTTTCTTT
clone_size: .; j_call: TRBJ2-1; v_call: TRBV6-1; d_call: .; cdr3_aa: CASMLVRGSYNEQFF; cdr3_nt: TGTGCCAGCATGTTGGTTAGAGGCTCCTACAATGAGCAGTTCTTC
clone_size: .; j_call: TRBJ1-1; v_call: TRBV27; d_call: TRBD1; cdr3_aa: CASNTDRAPTEAFF; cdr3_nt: TGTGCCAGCAATACGGACAGGGCACCCACTGAAGCTTTCTTT
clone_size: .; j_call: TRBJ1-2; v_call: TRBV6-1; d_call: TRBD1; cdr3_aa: CASRDRVGGYTF; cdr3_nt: TGTGCCAGCAGGGACAGGGTTGGGGGCTACACCTTC
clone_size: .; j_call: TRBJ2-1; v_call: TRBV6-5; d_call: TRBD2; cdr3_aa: CASSYGSGTTYNEQFF; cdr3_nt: TGTGCCAGCAGTTACGGAAGCGGGACCACCTACAATGAGCAGTTCTTC
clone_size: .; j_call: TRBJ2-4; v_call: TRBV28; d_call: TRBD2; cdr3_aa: CASSPLAGVVNIQYF; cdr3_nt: TGTGCCAGCAGTCCTTTAGCGGGAGTAGTAAACATTCAGTACTTC
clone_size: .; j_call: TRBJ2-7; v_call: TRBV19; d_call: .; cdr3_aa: CASSRPGGGEQYF; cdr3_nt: TGTGCCAGTAGCCGGCCGGGGGGCGGCGAGCAGTACTTC
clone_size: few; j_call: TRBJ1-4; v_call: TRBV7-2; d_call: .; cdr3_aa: CASSGLLTALNEKLFF; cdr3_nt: TGTGCCAGCAGCGGCCTTCTGACAGCGCTTAATGAAAAACTGTTTTTT
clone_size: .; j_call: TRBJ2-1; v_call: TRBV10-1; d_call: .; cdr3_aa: CASRYRQYNEQFF; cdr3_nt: TGCGCCAGCAGATACCGACAGTACAATGAGCAGTTCTTC
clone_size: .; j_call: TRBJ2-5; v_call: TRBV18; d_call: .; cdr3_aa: CASSPPGGPQYF; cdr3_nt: TGTGCCAGCTCACCACCGGGGGGACCCCAGTACTTC
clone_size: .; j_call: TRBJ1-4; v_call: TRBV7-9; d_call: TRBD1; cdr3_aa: CASSPRDRGVSSEKLFF; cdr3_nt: TGTGCCAGCAGCCCCCGGGACAGGGGGGTTTCGAGTGAAAAACTGTTTTTT
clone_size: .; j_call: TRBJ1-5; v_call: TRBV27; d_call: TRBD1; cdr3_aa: CASSFGQGADPQHF; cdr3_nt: TGTGCCAGCAGTTTCGGACAGGGGGCGGATCCCCAGCATTTT
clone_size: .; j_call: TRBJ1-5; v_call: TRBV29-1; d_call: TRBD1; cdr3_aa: CSTGTDNQPQHF; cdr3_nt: TGCAGCACCGGGACAGATAATCAGCCCCAGCATTTT
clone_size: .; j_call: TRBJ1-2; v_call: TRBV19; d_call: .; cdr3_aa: CASSISTLYGYTF; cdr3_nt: TGTGCCAGTAGTATAAGTACTCTCTATGGCTACACCTTC
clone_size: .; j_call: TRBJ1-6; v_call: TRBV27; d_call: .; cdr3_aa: CASRWSSYNSPLHF; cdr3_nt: TGTGCCAGCAGGTGGAGCTCCTATAATTCACCCCTCCACTTT
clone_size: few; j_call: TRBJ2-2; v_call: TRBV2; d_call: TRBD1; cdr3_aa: CASSTLGQGGTGELFF; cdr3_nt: TGTGCCAGCAGTACCCTAGGACAGGGCGGCACCGGGGAGCTGTTTTTT
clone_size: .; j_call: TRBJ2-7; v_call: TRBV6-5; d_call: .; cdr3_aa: CASSINRAYEQYF; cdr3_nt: TGTGCCAGCAGTATCAACAGGGCCTACGAGCAGTACTTC
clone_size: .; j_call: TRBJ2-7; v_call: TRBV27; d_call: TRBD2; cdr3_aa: CASSPRGVHLSYEQYF; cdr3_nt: TGTGCCAGCAGTCCCCGGGGGGTACACCTCTCCTACGAGCAGTACTTC
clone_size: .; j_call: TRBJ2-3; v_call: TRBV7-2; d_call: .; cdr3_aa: CASSQTGVVDTQYF; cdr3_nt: TGTGCCAGCAGCCAGACGGGAGTGGTAGATACGCAGTATTTT
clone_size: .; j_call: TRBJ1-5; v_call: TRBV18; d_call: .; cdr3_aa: CASSPEGNQPQHF; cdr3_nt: TGTGCCAGCTCACCAGAGGGAAATCAGCCCCAGCATTTT
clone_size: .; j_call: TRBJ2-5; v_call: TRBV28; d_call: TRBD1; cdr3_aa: CASRPGTEGSRVTQYF; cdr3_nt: TGTGCCAGCAGGCCCGGGACAGAGGGATCTCGTGTGACCCAGTACTTC
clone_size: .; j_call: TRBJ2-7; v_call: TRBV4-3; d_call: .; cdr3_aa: CASSQDRGGGWEQYF; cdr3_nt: TGCGCCAGCAGCCAAGATAGAGGGGGGGGTTGGGAGCAGTACTTC
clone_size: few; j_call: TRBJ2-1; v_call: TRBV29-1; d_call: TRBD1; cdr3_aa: CSAPRTGGGEQFF; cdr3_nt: TGCAGCGCTCCTAGGACAGGGGGGGGTGAGCAGTTCTTC
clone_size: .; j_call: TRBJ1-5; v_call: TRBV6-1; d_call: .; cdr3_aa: CASRRYNQPQHF; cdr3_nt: TGTGCCAGCAGGAGATACAATCAGCCCCAGCATTTT
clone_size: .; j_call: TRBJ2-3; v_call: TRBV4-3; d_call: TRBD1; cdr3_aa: CASSRTGTGDTQYF; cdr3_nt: TGCGCCAGCAGCCGGACCGGGACAGGGGATACGCAGTATTTT
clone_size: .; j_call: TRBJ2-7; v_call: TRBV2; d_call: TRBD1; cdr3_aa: CASSSGQRLPYEQYF; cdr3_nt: TGTGCCAGCAGTTCGGGACAGCGACTCCCCTACGAGCAGTACTTC
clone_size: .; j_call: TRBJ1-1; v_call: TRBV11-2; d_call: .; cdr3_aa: CASSSAGGGITEAFF; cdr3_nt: TGTGCCAGCAGCTCCGCCGGTGGGGGGATCACTGAAGCTTTCTTT
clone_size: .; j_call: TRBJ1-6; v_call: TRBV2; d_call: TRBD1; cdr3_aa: CASRRQGTSPPHF; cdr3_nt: TGTGCCAGCAGAAGACAGGGCACTTCACCCCCCCACTTT
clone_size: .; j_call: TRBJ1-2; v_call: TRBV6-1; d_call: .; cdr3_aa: CASSEESGPNYGYTF; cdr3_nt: TGTGCCAGCAGTGAAGAGTCAGGGCCTAACTATGGCTACACCTTC
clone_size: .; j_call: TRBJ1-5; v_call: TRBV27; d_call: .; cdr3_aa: CASSPGGGSQPQHF; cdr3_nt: TGTGCCAGCAGTCCCGGGGGAGGGAGCCAGCCCCAGCATTTT
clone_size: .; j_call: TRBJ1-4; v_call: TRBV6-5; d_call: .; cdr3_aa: CASSAYGLTNEKLFF; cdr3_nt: TGTGCCAGCAGTGCGTACGGTTTAACTAATGAAAAACTGTTTTTT
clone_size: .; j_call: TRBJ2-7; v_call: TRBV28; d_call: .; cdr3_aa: CASSFVGFVSSYEQYF; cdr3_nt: TGTGCCAGCAGTTTCGTCGGGTTCGTAAGCTCCTACGAGCAGTACTTC
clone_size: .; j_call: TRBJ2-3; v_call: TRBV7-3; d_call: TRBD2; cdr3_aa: CASRLSGASTDTQYF; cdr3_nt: TGTGCCAGCAGGCTTAGCGGGGCAAGCACAGATACGCAGTATTTT
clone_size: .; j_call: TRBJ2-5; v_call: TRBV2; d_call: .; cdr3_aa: CATSEVQETQYF; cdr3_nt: TGTGCCACCTCGGAGGTCCAAGAGACCCAGTACTTC
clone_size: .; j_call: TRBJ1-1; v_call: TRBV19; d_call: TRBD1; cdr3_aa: CASSPGGHGTEAFF; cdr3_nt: TGTGCCAGTAGTCCAGGGGGCCACGGGACTGAAGCTTTCTTT
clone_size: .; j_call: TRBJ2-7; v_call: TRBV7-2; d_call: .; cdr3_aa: CASSPQGGSGEQYF; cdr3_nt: TGTGCCAGCAGCCCCCAGGGGGGATCGGGTGAGCAGTACTTC
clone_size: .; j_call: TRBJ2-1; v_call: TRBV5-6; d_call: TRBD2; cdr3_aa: CASSLSLAGGDEQFF; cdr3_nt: TGTGCCAGCAGCTTGAGTCTAGCGGGAGGTGATGAGCAGTTCTTC
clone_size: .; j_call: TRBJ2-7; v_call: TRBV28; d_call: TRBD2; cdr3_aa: CASSLGGSGPPYEQYF; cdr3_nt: TGTGCCAGCAGTTTGGGGGGTAGCGGGCCCCCCTACGAGCAGTACTTC
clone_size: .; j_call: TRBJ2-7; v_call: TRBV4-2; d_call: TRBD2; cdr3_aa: CASSQGLAGSSYEQYF; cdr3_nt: TGTGCCAGCAGCCAAGGGCTAGCGGGTAGCTCCTACGAGCAGTACTTC
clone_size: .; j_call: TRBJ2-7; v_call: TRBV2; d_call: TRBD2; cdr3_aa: CASSGVAGGYEQYF; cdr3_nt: TGTGCCAGCAGTGGTGTAGCGGGGGGGTACGAGCAGTACTTC
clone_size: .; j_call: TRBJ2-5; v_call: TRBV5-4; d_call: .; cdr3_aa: CASSASGLEETQYF; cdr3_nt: TGTGCCAGCAGCGCCAGCGGGCTTGAAGAGACCCAGTACTTC
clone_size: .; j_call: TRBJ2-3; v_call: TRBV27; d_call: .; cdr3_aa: CASSLQGYGSRDTQYF; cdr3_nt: TGTGCCAGCAGTTTACAAGGATACGGATCTAGAGATACGCAGTATTTT
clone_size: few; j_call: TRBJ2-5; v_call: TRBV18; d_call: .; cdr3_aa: CASSLNTGEALETQYF; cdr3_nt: TGTGCCAGCTCACTAAATACAGGGGAGGCCCTAGAGACCCAGTACTTC
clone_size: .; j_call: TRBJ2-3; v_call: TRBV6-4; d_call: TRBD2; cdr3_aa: CASSVSGNTDTQYF; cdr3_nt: TGTGCCAGCAGTGTTAGCGGGAACACAGATACGCAGTATTTT
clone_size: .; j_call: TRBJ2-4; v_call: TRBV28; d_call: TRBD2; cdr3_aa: CASSLIGLAGGPGKNIQYF; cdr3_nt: TGTGCCAGCAGTTTAATTGGACTAGCGGGAGGCCCGGGCAAAAACATTCAGTACTTC
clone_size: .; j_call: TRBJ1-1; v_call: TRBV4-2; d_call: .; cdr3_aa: CASSQEGRATEAFF; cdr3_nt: TGTGCCAGCAGCCAAGAGGGGAGAGCTACTGAAGCTTTCTTT
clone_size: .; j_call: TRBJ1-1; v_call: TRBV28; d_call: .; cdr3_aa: CASSFQLAGTEAFF; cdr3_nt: TGTGCCAGCAGTTTTCAACTCGCAGGGACTGAAGCTTTCTTT
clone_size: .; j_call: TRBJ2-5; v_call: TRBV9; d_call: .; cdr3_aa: CASSVGGSETQYF; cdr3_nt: TGTGCCAGCAGCGTAGGAGGGAGTGAGACCCAGTACTTC
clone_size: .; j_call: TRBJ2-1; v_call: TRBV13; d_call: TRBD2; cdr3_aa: CASSRTSGRDEQFF; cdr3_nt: TGTGCCAGCAGCCGGACTAGCGGGAGGGATGAGCAGTTCTTC
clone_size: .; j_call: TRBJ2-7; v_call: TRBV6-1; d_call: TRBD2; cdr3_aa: CASSELGGGLYEQYF; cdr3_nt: TGTGCCAGCAGTGAATTAGGCGGGGGGCTCTACGAGCAGTACTTC
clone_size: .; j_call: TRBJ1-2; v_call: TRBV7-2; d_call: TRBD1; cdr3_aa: CASSLGGQGAVNYGYTF; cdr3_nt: TGTGCCAGCAGCTTAGGCGGTCAGGGGGCCGTTAACTATGGCTACACCTTC
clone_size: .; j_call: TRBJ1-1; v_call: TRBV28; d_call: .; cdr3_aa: CASIVNTEAFF; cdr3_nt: TGTGCCAGCATAGTGAACACTGAAGCTTTCTTT
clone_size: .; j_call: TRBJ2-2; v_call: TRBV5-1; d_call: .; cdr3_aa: CASSLAEGGMNTGELFF; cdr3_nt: TGCGCCAGCAGCTTGGCGGAGGGGGGGATGAACACCGGGGAGCTGTTTTTT